Below are 24 T cell receptor beta chains sequenced from a single sample in a study of T cell changes during pregnancy in multiple sclerosis. The protocol was immunoSEQ multiplex PCR, while the TCRdb copy is restricted to in-frame clones and leaves out a portion. The data contain tens of thousands of clones, around 93% of them seen just once; the ten biggest clones take up approximately 0.18%. The sequencing here drew on CD4+ T cells from peripheral blood mononuclear cells, taken after pregnancy. The receptors come from a female donor in good health, enrolled as a control in a pregnancy study.

The rearrangement uses TRBV29-1 and TRBJ1-4; D possibly corresponds to TRBD1 (6 bases). Germline V gene sequence: CDR1 SQVTM, CDR2 ANQGSEA. This CDR3 is built from 14 residues. V was clipped by 4 bases and J by 3 bases, with 12 bases between them. The CDR3 DNA follows: TGCAGCGTTGTTCTCAGGGGCCCTAATGAAAAACTGTTTTTT. Amino acid sequence: CSVVLRGPNEKLFF.

The V call is TRBV30, the J call TRBJ1-2; D not resolved. V was cut by 1 base and J by 6 bases, with 9 bases left in between. Germline lookup yields CDR1 GTSNPN and CDR2 SVGIG (reference sequence). CDR3 length: 12 amino acids. The CDR3 sequence: CAWSAGIDGYTF. CDR3 coding DNA: TGTGCCTGGAGTGCAGGAATAGATGGCTACACCTTC.

The chain employs TRBV11-2 and TRBJ1-1, with 10 bases identical to TRBD1. The germline V gene encodes CDR1 SGHAT and CDR2 FQNNGV. The CDR3 has 14 residues. Trimming at V came to 2 bases and at J to 7 bases, leaving 4 bases not matched to a gene. The CDR3 is CASSLLGQGVEAFF. For the CDR3, the DNA is TGTGCCAGCAGCTTACTTGGACAGGGGGTTGAAGCTTTCTTT.

This clone has a single count. The CDR3 loop is CAWSVGTAGYTF. As DNA, the CDR3 is TGTGCCTGGAGTGTCGGGACAGCTGGCTACACCTTC. This chain joins TRBV30 and TRBJ1-2, with 7 bases identical to TRBD1. The germline V gene has CDR1 GTSNPN and CDR2 SVGIG (reference sequence). CDR3 length: 12 residues. After removal of 0 bases from V and 7 bases from J, the junction contained 2 bases not matched to a gene.

V usage is TRBV5-1 and J usage is TRBJ1-1; D might be TRBD1 (5 bases). The CDR3 has 14 residues. Germline V lookup: CDR1 SGHRS, CDR2 YFSETQ. V dropped 5 bases and J dropped 5 bases, with 16 bases sitting between them. The CDR3 sequence is CASRSRGEGTEAFF. For the CDR3, the DNA is TGCGCCAGCAGATCCCGAGGGGAGGGAACTGAAGCTTTCTTT.

The V and J genes are TRBV6-5 and TRBJ1-1; maybe TRBD1 (5 bases). The CDR3 is 13 amino acids. Germline-derived CDR1 and CDR2 are MNHEY and SVGAGI. V shed 11 bases and J shed 4 bases, with 17 bases lying between them. CDR3 in amino acids: CASRGGALTEAFF. In DNA, the CDR3 is TGTGCCTCCCGGGGAGGGGCTCTCACTGAAGCTTTCTTT.

The chain links TRBV10-3 to TRBJ2-2; 8 nucleotides line up with TRBD1. J lost 4 bases, V lost 9 bases, and 10 bases had no gene match. CDR1 is ENHRY and CDR2 is SYGVKD in the germline V gene. The CDR3 has 15 residues. The CDR3 DNA reads TGTGCCATGTCACCCGGGACAGGTTCCACCGGGGAGCTGTTTTTT. Translating it yields CAMSPGTGSTGELFF.

V gene TRBV9 combines with J gene TRBJ2-3, with a tentative D call TRBD2 (7 bases). Between the trimmed V and J ends, which lost 5 bases and 8 bases, there was a span of 21 bases. In germline, CDR1 is SGDLS, CDR2 YYNGEE. The CDR3 consists of 15 residues. The CDR3 spells CASRRRGARPCTQYF. The CDR3 DNA is TGTGCCAGCAGAAGACGGGGGGCTCGCCCCTGTACGCAGTATTTT.

V gene TRBV7-2 combines with J gene TRBJ1-5, with TRBD1 matching over 10 bases. The CDR3 sequence is 17 residues long. Germline trimming cut 5 bases from V and 1 base from J; bases unmatched to any gene: 8. Germline CDR1 reads SGHTA; CDR2 reads FQGNSA. In DNA, the CDR3 is TGTGCCAGCAGCCTATTAGGACAGGGGGTAAGCAATCAGCCCCAGCATTTT. It specifies CASSLLGQGVSNQPQHF. The variable domain in full, completed from reference TRBV7-2 and TRBJ1-5, reads GAGVSQSPSNKVTEKGKDVELRCDPISGHTALYWYRQSLGQGLEFLIYFQGNSAPDKSGLPSDRFSAERTGGSVSTLTIQRTQQEDSAVYLCASSLLGQGVSNQPQHFGDGTRLSIL.

The chain recombines TRBV7-3 with TRBJ2-2; 8 bases match TRBD2. The CDR3 sequence is 18 residues long. Trimming removed 5 bases from V and 2 bases from J; junction bases left unmatched: 13. The V gene's germline CDR1 is SGHTA and CDR2 FQGTGA. The CDR3 spells CASSPRGSGGPNTGELFF. CDR3 DNA: TGTGCCAGCAGCCCTCGAGGGAGCGGGGGCCCAAACACCGGGGAGCTGTTTTTT.

The chain is built from TRBV20-1 and TRBJ1-1; no clear D gene. The CDR3 extends over 10 amino acids. In germline, CDR1 is DFQATT, CDR2 SNEGSKA (reference sequence). CDR3 DNA: TGCAGCCCACTCGAGACTGAAGCTTTCTTT. Protein product: CSPLETEAFF.

This chain joins TRBV5-6 and TRBJ1-2; TRBD1 is a possible D gene (5 bases). This CDR3 has 14 residues. V was clipped by 0 bases and J by 4 bases, with 10 bases between them. Germline V CDR1 and CDR2: SGHDT, YYEEEE. The CDR3, as DNA: TGTGCCAGCAGCTTGGAGCAGGGCGGCTATGGCTACACCTTC. It translates to CASSLEQGGYGYTF.

The chain is built from TRBV2 and TRBJ1-3; D is perhaps TRBD1 (5 bases). The CDR3 length is 14 residues. Germline V gene data show CDR1 as SNHLY and CDR2 as FYNNEI. V was trimmed by 8 bases and J by 1 base, leaving 12 bases between them. The CDR3 DNA reads as TGTGCCAGCGGGGCGGGAAGATCTGGAAACACCATATATTTT. Its protein product is CASGAGRSGNTIYF.

This rearrangement joins TRBV11-3 to TRBJ2-2; no clear D. CDR3 length: 16 residues. CDR1 is SGHNT, CDR2 YENEEA, per germline. With 1 base removed from V and 1 base from J, the gap between germline ends came to 10 bases. CDR3 DNA sequence: TGTGCCAGCAGCTTAGCGGTTGGTAGGAACACCGGGGAGCTGTTTTTT. It yields the protein CASSLAVGRNTGELFF. The full variable domain, with the rest looked up from reference TRBV11-3 and TRBJ2-2, is EAGVVQSPRYKIIEKKQPVAFWCNPISGHNTLYWYLQNLGQGPELLIRYENEEAVDDSQLPKDRFSAERLKGVDSTLKIQPAELGDSAVYLCASSLAVGRNTGELFFGEGSRLTVL.

The chain carries TRBV7-2 and TRBJ2-1; 8 nucleotides align to TRBD1. Germline CDR1 and CDR2: SGHTA and FQGNSA. The CDR3 is 15 amino acids. The J segment lost 4 bases and the V segment lost 4 bases, leaving 6 bases of the junction unmatched. The CDR3, as DNA: TGTGCCAGCAGCTCGGACAGGGCCACTTACAATGAGCAGTTCTTC. Translation: CASSSDRATYNEQFF.

This chain connects TRBV28 to TRBJ1-2, with 8 bases matching TRBD1. CDR3 size: 13 residues. The ends lost 3 bases at V and 4 bases at J; junction bases unmatched: 1. Germline assignment: CDR1 MDHEN and CDR2 SYDVKM. CDR3 nucleotides: TGTGCCAGCAGTTTCGGACAGGGCTATGGCTACACCTTC. Its translation: CASSFGQGYGYTF.

The chain carries TRBV7-2 and TRBJ2-7; a weak D match, TRBD1 (6 bases). The CDR3 extends over 14 amino acids. The germline gives CDR1 SGHTA, CDR2 FQGNSA. V lost 3 bases to trimming and J lost 3 bases, with 12 bases between them. The chain's CDR3 is CASSLSTGGYEQYF. The CDR3 DNA follows: TGTGCCAGCAGCTTGTCGACAGGAGGCTACGAGCAGTACTTC. The variable domain in full, with the rest retrieved from reference TRBV7-2 and TRBJ2-7, is GAGVSQSPSNKVTEKGKDVELRCDPISGHTALYWYRQSLGQGLEFLIYFQGNSAPDKSGLPSDRFSAERTGGSVSTLTIQRTQQEDSAVYLCASSLSTGGYEQYFGPGTRLTVT.

This rearrangement joins TRBV27 to TRBJ2-2; 12 nucleotides align to TRBD1. Trimming at V came to 5 bases and at J to 4 bases, leaving 8 bases not matched to a gene. The CDR3 sequence is 17 residues long. CDR1 and CDR2 from the germline V gene are MNHEY and SMNVEV (reference sequence). CDR3 bases: TGTGCCAGCAGTCCAAGAGGGACAGGGGGCGGCACCGGGGAGCTGTTTTTT. Its translation is CASSPRGTGGGTGELFF.

The rearrangement links TRBV4-3 to TRBJ1-3; D is unresolved. The V end was cut by 8 bases, the J end by 2 bases, with 19 bases between. The CDR3 sequence is 16 residues long. Germline CDR1 is LGHNA and CDR2 is YSLEER. The CDR3 reads CASGSPGLSPGNTIYF. The CDR3 DNA is TGCGCCAGCGGGAGCCCAGGACTATCACCTGGAAACACCATATATTTT.

In the case of this clone: This may be a read error, as it is one base from a much larger clone. V is TRBV7-2 and J is TRBJ1-1; a possible D gene is TRBD1 (5 bases). Trimming took 2 bases from V and 1 from J, leaving 5 bases between them. Germline CDR1 is SGHTA and CDR2 is FQGNSA. The CDR3 is made up of 13 amino acids. CDR3 coding DNA: TGTGCCAGCAGCTTACAGGGGAACACTGAAGCTTTCTTT. This gives the protein CASSLQGNTEAFF. The full variable domain, with the rest looked up from reference TRBV7-2 and TRBJ1-1, is GAGVSQSPSNKVTEKGKDVELRCDPISGHTALYWYRQSLGQGLEFLIYFQGNSAPDKSGLPSDRFSAERTGGSVSTLTIQRTQQEDSAVYLCASSLQGNTEAFFGQGTRLTVV.

Remarks on this clone: Other DNA sequences in this sample translate to the same CDR3. V and J are TRBV9 and TRBJ1-2; TRBD1 agrees at 9 bases. The junction had 11 bases not matched to a gene; V was cut back by 5 bases and J by 6 bases. Per germline, CDR1 SGDLS and CDR2 YYNGEE. This CDR3 has 15 residues. CDR3 in DNA: TGTGCCAGCAGTTCAACCCTACAGGGGGCGAATGGCTACACCTTC. Its translation: CASSSTLQGANGYTF.

The rearrangement joins TRBV5-1 to TRBJ1-6, with a possible D match to TRBD1 (5 bases). The CDR3 contains 16 residues. Trimming cost V 2 bases and J 7 bases, with 16 bases left between them. Germline CDR1 is SGHRS and CDR2 is YFSETQ. The CDR3 protein is CASSFTPGVKNSPLHF. CDR3 bases: TGCGCCAGCAGCTTCACCCCGGGGGTGAAGAATTCACCCCTCCACTTT.

This clone was seen once. V usage is TRBV11-2 and J usage is TRBJ2-1; 10 bases are a match to TRBD1. Trimming cost V 0 bases and J 3 bases; bases outside gene matches: 14. This CDR3 has 20 amino acids. Per the germline V gene, CDR1 is SGHAT and CDR2 is FQNNGV. The CDR3 here is CASSLDPGQGRLADYNEQFF. The DNA for the CDR3 is TGTGCCAGCAGCTTAGATCCGGGACAGGGGCGGCTAGCCGACTACAATGAGCAGTTCTTC.

This rearrangement joins TRBV28 to TRBJ2-5; TRBD2 agrees at 8 bases. V lost 8 bases, J lost 5 bases, and 13 bases stayed unmatched. The CDR3 loop spans 15 amino acids. CDR1 MDHEN and CDR2 SYDVKM come from the germline V gene. For the CDR3, the DNA is TGTGCCAGCCGAAGAACGGGGGGGCTGAGGGAGACCCAGTACTTC. This translates into CASRRTGGLRETQYF.